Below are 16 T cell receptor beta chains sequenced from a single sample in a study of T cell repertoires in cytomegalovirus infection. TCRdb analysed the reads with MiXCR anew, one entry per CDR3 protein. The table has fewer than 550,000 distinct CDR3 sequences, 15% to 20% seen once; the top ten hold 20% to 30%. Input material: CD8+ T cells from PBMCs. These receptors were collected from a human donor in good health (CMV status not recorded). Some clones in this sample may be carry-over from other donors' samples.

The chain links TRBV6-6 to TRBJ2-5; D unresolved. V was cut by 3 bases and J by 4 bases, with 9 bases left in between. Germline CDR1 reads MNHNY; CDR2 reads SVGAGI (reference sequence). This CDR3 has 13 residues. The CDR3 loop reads CASSYSPLETQYF. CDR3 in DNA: TGTGCCAGCAGTTATTCACCCCTAGAGACCCAGTACTTC.

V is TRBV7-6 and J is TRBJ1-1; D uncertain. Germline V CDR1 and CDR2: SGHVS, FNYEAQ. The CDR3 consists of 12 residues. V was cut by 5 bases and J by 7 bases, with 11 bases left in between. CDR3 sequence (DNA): TGTGCCAGCAGCGAGGACTTAAATGAAGCTTTCTTT. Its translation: CASSEDLNEAFF.

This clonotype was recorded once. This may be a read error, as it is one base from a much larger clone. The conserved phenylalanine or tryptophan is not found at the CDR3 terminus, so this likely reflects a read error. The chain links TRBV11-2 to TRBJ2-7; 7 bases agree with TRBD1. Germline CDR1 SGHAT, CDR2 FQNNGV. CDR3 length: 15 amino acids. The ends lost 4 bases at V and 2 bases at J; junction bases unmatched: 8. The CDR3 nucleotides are TGTGCCAGCAGCTGGACAGGAGGCCATACCTACGAGCAGTACTTA. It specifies CASSWTGGHTYEQYL.

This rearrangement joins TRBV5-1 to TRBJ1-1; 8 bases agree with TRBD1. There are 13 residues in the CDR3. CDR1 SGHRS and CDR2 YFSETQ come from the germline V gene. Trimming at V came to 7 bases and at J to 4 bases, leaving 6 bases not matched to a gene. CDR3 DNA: TGCGCCAGCGGTGAGACAGGGGTCACTGAAGCTTTCTTT. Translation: CASGETGVTEAFF.

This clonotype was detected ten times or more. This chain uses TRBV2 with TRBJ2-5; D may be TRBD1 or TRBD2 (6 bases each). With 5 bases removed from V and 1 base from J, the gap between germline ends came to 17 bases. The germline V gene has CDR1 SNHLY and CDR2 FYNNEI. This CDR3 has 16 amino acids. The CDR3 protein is CASSPPGLTGQETQYF. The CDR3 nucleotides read TGTGCCAGCAGTCCTCCGGGACTGACAGGCCAAGAGACCCAGTACTTC.

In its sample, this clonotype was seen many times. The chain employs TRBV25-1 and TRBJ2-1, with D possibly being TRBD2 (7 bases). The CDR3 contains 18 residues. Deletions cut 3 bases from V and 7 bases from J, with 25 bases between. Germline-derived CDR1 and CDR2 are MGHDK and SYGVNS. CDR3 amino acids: CASSDLSEDFEGGNEQFF. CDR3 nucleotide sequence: TGTGCCAGCAGTGATCTCTCGGAGGACTTCGAGGGGGGGAATGAGCAGTTCTTC.

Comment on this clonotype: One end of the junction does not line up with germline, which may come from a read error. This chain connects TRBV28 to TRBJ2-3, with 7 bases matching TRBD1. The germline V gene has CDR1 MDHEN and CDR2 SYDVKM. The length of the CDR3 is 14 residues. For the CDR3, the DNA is TGTGTCAGCACCGACAGGGAGTGGGGGAATACGCAGTATTTT. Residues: CVSTDREWGNTQYF.

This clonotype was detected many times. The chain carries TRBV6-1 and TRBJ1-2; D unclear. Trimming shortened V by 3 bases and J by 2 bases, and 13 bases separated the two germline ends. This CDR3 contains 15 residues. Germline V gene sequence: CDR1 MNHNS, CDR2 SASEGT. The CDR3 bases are TGTGCCAGCAGTGACGTCCGCATCAGGAACTATGGCTACACCTTC. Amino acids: CASSDVRIRNYGYTF.

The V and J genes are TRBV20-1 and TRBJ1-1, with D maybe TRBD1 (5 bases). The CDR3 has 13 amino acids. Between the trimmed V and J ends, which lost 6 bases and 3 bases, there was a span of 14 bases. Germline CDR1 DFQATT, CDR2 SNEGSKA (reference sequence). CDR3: CSAGRDSDTEAFF. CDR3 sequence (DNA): TGCAGTGCGGGGAGGGACTCGGACACTGAAGCTTTCTTT.

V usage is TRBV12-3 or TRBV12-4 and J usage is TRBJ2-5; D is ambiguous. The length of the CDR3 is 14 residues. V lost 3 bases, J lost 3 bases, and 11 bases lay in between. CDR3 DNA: TGTGCCAGCAGTTTGGAGCAGTTCGAAGAGACCCAGTACTTC. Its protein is CASSLEQFEETQYF.

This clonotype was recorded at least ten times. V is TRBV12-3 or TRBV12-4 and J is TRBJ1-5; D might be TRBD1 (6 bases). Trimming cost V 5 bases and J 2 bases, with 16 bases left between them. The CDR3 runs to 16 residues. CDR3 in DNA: TGTGCCAGCAGTCGCACAGGGTATATTCGCAATCAGCCCCAGCATTTT. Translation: CASSRTGYIRNQPQHF.

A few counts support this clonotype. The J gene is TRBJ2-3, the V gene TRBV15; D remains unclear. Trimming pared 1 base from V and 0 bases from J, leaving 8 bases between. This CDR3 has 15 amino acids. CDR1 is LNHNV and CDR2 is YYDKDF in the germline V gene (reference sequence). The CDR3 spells CATSRARVSTDTQYF. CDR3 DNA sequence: TGTGCCACCAGCAGAGCTCGGGTGAGCACAGATACGCAGTATTTT.

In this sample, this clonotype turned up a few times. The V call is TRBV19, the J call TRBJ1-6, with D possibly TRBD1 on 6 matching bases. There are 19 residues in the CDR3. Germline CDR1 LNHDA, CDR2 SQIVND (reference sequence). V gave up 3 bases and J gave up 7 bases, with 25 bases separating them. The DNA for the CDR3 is TGTGCCAGTAGTATGTGGAGGCCAGGACAGCATCTTGGAAATTCACCCCTCCACTTT. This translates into CASSMWRPGQHLGNSPLHF.

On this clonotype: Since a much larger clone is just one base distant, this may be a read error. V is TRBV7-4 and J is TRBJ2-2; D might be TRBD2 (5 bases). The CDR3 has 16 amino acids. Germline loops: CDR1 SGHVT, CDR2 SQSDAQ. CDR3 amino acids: CASSLASGGLTGVLFF. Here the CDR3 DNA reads TGTGCCAGCAGCTTAGCATCCGGTGGTCTCACCGGGGTGCTGTTTTTT.

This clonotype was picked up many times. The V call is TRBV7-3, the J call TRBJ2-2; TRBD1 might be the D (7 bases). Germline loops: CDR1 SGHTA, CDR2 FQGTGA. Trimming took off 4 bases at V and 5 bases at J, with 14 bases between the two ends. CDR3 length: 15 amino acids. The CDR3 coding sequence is TGTGCCAGCAGCTGGACAGGCGGGGAGACCGGGGAGCTGTTTTTT. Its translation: CASSWTGGETGELFF.

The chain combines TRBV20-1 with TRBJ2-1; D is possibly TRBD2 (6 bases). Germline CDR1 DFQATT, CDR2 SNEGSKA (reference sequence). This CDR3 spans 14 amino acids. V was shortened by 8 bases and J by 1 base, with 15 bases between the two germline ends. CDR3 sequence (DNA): TGCAGTCGACCCTGCCTAGCGTCCTACAATGAGCAGTTCTTC. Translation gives CSRPCLASYNEQFF.